This section outlines one T cell receptor (beta chain) sequence together with its context. Germline assignment: CDR1 KGHSH and CDR2 LQKENI. The CDR3 covers 14 residues. V was cut by 2 bases and J by 5 bases, with 13 bases left in between. These data originate in a study of blood T cell repertoires in COVID-19. In the study overall: From the United States, Italy and Spain came samples of acute and convalescent COVID-19. The cDNA or gDNA used as material had been derived from T cells, B-cell-depleted T cells, or PBMCs.

Original analysis: Nucleated cell number was recorded as an estimate derived from reference gene primer amplification. Assay used: immunoSEQ multiplex PCR; TCRdb lists only in-frame clones, some missing. The DNA was the basis for D and trimming; V, J and clone size are from that table. The table records 200,000 to 250,000 clones, roughly 80% of them present only once. This chain connects TRBV18 to TRBJ2-7, with a weak D call TRBD1 (5 bases). The sequencing input was peripheral blood. The receptor was derived from a woman between 65 and 79 years old with acute or convalescent COVID-19. CDR3: CASSPSQGSDEQYF. In DNA, the CDR3 is TGTGCCAGCTCACCATCTCAGGGCTCGGACGAGCAGTACTTC.